The 6 T cell receptor beta chains presented below share a single source sample, sequenced in a study of PD-L1 blockade in urothelial cancer (dated by TCRdb to about 2017). The time point label for this specimen denotes: pretreatment peripheral blood. Receptor libraries were prepared by the immunoSEQ multiplex PCR assay. What TCRdb holds here is the immuneACCESS table cut down to in-frame rearrangements. Part of the clones is not present; checked against another copy, under half of the missing clones reflect an unresolved V gene, and the others are unexplained. The sample table contains over 100,000 clones; only one count was recorded for 84% of them. The ten largest account for 2.5% to 3.5% of the sample. This specimen was PBMCs, taken around atezolizumab (anti-PD-L1) treatment. The source is a man in his fifties or sixties with urothelial cancer.

This clone was found once. V and J are TRBV9 and TRBJ2-1; 8 bases are shared with TRBD2. CDR1 is SGDLS and CDR2 is YYNGEE in the germline V gene. This CDR3 is built from 15 residues. The V gene end was trimmed by 1 base and the J gene end by 6 bases; junction bases not matched to a gene: 6. In DNA, the CDR3 is TGTGCCAGCAGCGTAAACGGGAGGGCTTTCAATGAGCAGTTCTTC. Its translation: CASSVNGRAFNEQFF.

The chain joins TRBV4-2 to TRBJ2-7; 8 nucleotides line up with TRBD1. This CDR3 contains 14 residues. The germline V gene has CDR1 LGHNA and CDR2 YNFKEQ. Trimming at V came to 5 bases and at J to 1 base, leaving 4 bases not matched to a gene. The CDR3 DNA reads TGTGCCAGCAGCTTCGACAGGGGATCCTACGAGCAGTACTTC. As protein: CASSFDRGSYEQYF.

This clone has only a few counts. The rearrangement uses TRBV27 and TRBJ2-7; 7 bases match TRBD1. Trimming removed 6 bases from V and 0 bases from J; junction bases left unmatched: 8. The CDR3 has 15 amino acids. The germline V gene has CDR1 MNHEY and CDR2 SMNVEV (reference sequence). CDR3 protein: CASRQRQGSSYEQYF. The CDR3 DNA is TGTGCCAGCAGGCAGAGACAGGGCTCCTCCTACGAGCAGTACTTC.

This sequence joins TRBV5-1 and TRBJ2-3, with D possibly being TRBD2 (6 bases). This CDR3 has 19 residues. The ends were cut back, 4 bases at V and 2 bases at J, with 26 bases in the middle. Germline V gene data show CDR1 as SGHRS and CDR2 as YFSETQ. CDR3 loop: CASSRDLLPSVGDTDTQYF. DNA for the CDR3: TGCGCCAGCAGCCGCGATCTACTACCTAGCGTCGGCGACACAGATACGCAGTATTTT.

This chain links TRBV18 with TRBJ2-6; 7 bases map to TRBD1. The CDR3 consists of 19 residues. The V and J ends lost 6 bases and 0 bases, in that order; junction bases with no gene match: 14. The V gene's germline CDR1 is KGHSH and CDR2 LQKENI. The CDR3 reads CASSPGSRGGLSGANVLTF. The CDR3 DNA reads as TGTGCCAGCTCCCCAGGGAGTAGAGGGGGCCTCTCTGGGGCCAACGTCCTGACTTTC.

V is TRBV11-2 and J is TRBJ2-7; 12 bases are a match to TRBD2. Germline V lookup: CDR1 SGHAT, CDR2 FQNNGV. The V and J ends lost 5 bases and 6 bases, in that order; junction bases with no gene match: 8. This CDR3 spans 15 amino acids. The CDR3 DNA follows: TGTGCCAGCAGCCCCAAGACTAGCGGGAGAACCGAGCAGTACTTC. This gives the protein CASSPKTSGRTEQYF.